The T cell receptor beta chain described here comes from a study of blood T cell repertoires in COVID-19. The data were produced by immunoSEQ multiplex PCR, yet TCRdb's version contains in-frame clones alone and is incomplete. The sample has 200,000 to 250,000 clones, around four fifths seen once. Deletions cut 0 bases from V and 3 bases from J, with 12 bases between. Germline lookup yields CDR1 LGHNA and CDR2 YNFKEQ. This CDR3 has 16 residues. The specimen was PBMCs or T cells enriched from blood (not recorded which). The chain couples TRBV4-2 to TRBJ1-5, with no clear D. The sequence came from a woman between 40 and 55 years old who had been exposed to COVID-19. The CDR3 nucleotides read TGTGCCAGCAGCCAAGATGGGCAGGACTACAATCAGCCCCAGCATTTT. Its translation is CASSQDGQDYNQPQHF.